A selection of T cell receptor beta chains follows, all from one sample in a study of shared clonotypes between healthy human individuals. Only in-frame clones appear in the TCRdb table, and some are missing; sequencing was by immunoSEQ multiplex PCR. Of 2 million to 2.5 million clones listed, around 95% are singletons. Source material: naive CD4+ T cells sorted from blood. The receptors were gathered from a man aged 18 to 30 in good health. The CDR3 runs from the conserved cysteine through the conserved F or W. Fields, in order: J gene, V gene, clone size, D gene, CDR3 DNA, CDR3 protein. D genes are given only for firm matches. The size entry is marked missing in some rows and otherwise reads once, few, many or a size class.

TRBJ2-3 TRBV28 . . TGTGCCAGCAGAGATAGACCCGACAGTCTGCATCCGCAGTATTTT CASRDRPDSLHPQYF
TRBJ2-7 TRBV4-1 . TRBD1 TGCGCCAGCAGGGAGACAGGGGTCTTCTACGAGCAGTACTTC CASRETGVFYEQYF
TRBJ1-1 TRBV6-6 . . TGTGCCAGCGAAAGGACCGGGGGAGGAACTGAAGCTTTCTTT CASERTGGGTEAFF
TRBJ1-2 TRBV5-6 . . TGTGCCAGCAGCCTTGGGGGGGGACCCTATGGCTACACCTTC CASSLGGGPYGYTF
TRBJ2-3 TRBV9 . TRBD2 TGTGCCAGCAGCGCGACCGGGGGGAGCACAGATACGCAGTATTTT CASSATGGSTDTQYF
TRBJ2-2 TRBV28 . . TGTGCCAGCAGCCCCCCAACCGGGGAGCTGTTTTTT CASSPPTGELFF
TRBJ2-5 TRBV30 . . TGTGCCTGCCAGGGGCTGGGCGTGGGAGAGACCCAGTACTTC CACQGLGVGETQYF
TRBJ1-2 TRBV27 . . TGTGCCAGCAGTTTGGGCCAGTTCTCTAACTATGGCTACACCTTC CASSLGQFSNYGYTF
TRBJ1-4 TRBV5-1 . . TGCGCCAGCAGCTTGGTCGGGACTCAGGAAGAAAAACTGTTTTTT CASSLVGTQEEKLFF
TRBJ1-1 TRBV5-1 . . TGCGCCAGCAGCTTGGCAGGGTTGGGCACTGAAGCTTTCTTT CASSLAGLGTEAFF
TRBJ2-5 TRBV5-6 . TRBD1 TGTGCCAGCAGCAGAGGGACAGGGTGGGAGACCCAGTACTTC CASSRGTGWETQYF
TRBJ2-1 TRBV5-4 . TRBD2 TGTGCCAGCAGCTTGTCGGCTAGCGGGAGCGTGGGCAATGAGCAGTTCTTC CASSLSASGSVGNEQFF
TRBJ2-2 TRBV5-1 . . TGCGCCAGCAGCTTGGATCGGCCGGGAGCCCACACCGGGGAGCTGTTTTTT CASSLDRPGAHTGELFF
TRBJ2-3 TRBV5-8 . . TGTGCCAGCAGCTTGTGGGATTTGGATACGCAGTATTTT CASSLWDLDTQYF
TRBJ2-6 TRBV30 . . TGTGCCTGGAGTGTACAGGGCGGGTCTGGGGCCAACGTCCTGACTTTC CAWSVQGGSGANVLTF
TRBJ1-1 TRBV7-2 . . TGTGCCAGCAGCTTAGGATCTGCAGGGATGAACACTGAAGCTTTCTTT CASSLGSAGMNTEAFF
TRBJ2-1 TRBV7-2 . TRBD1 TGTGCCAGCAGCTCCTGGACAGGGGCCTACAATGAGCAGTTCTTC CASSSWTGAYNEQFF
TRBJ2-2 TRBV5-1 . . TGCGCCAGCAGCAGCCAGACATGGAACACCGGGGAGCTGTTTTTT CASSSQTWNTGELFF
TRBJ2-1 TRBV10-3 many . TGTGCCATCAGTGGGGGGGAAGGGGAAGTTTACAATGAGCAGTTCTTC CAISGGEGEVYNEQFF
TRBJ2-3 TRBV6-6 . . TGTGCCAGCAGTTACGCCTCTTCCTGGCCAGATACGCAGTATTTT CASSYASSWPDTQYF
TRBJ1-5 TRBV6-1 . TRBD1 TGTGCCAGCAGGTTGACAGGGGGCAACGATCAGCCCCAGCATTTT CASRLTGGNDQPQHF
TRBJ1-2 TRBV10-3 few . TGTGCCATCAGTGGGGTAGAGAACTATGGCTACACCTTC CAISGVENYGYTF
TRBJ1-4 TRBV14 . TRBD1 TGTGCCAGCAGCCAAGTCCGACAGGGAAGTCTTGAAAAACTGTTTTTT CASSQVRQGSLEKLFF
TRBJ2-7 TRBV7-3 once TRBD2 TGTGCCAGCAGCTTAGCGGGGGGTCCCAGAGGCGGCCCTGTTGAGCAGTACTTC CASSLAGGPRGGPVEQYF
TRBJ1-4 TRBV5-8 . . TGTGCCAGCACCAGGGGATTTACTAATGAAAAACTGTTTTTT CASTRGFTNEKLFF
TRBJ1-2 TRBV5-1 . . TGCGCCAGCAGCCCCGACGGGGACGGGTATGGCTACACCTTC CASSPDGDGYGYTF
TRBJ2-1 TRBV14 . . TGTGCCAGCAGCCAAGAGATCAATGAGCAGTTCTTC CASSQEINEQFF
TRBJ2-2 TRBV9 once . TGTGCCAGCAGCCCCCAAGTCGGACAGAGCACCGGGGAGCTGTTTTTT CASSPQVGQSTGELFF
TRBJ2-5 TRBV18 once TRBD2 TGTGCCAGCTCACCGACTAGCGGGGAAGAGACCCAGTACTTC CASSPTSGEETQYF
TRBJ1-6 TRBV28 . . TGTGCCAGCGGATGGGTCTTGCGGCAGGGAGATAATTCACCCCTCCACTTT CASGWVLRQGDNSPLHF
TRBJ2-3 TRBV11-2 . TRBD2 TGTGCCAGCAGCCGACTAGCGGTCACAGATACGCAGTATTTT CASSRLAVTDTQYF
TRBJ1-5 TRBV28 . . TGTGCCAGCAGGAGCCGACAGGCATCATGGCCCCAGCATTTT CASRSRQASWPQHF
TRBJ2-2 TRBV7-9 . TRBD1 TGTGCCAGCAGCTTAGCCGCCGGGACAGGGACCGGGGAGCTGTTTTTT CASSLAAGTGTGELFF
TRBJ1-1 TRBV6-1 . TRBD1 TGTGCCAGCAACCTAAGACAGGGGAACACTGAAGCTTTCTTT CASNLRQGNTEAFF
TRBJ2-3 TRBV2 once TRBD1 TGTGCCAGCAGTAGGGACAGAAGCACAGATACGCAGTATTTT CASSRDRSTDTQYF
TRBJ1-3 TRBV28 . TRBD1 TGTGCCAGCAGTTCGATGACAGGGGCTTTTTCCTCTGGAAACACCATATATTTT CASSSMTGAFSSGNTIYF
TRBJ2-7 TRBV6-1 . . TGTGCCAGCAGTGAGCCAGGAACCTACGAGCAGTACTTC CASSEPGTYEQYF
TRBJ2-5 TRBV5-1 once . TGCGCCAGCAGCTTGGCCGTAGTTCAAGAGACCCAGTACTTC CASSLAVVQETQYF
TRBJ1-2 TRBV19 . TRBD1 TGTGCCAGTAGTATAGGCACAGGGGGGGCCTATGGCTACACCTTC CASSIGTGGAYGYTF
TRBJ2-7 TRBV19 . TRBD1 TGTGCCAGTAGTACCCGGGACAGGGGAGGGAACGAGCAGTACTTC CASSTRDRGGNEQYF
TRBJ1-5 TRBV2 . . TGTGCCAGCACCCCCGAGGCCGGGGATCAGCCCCAGCATTTT CASTPEAGDQPQHF
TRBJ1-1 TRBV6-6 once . TGTGCCAGCACCTTGCTCGAGAAGAACACTGAAGCTTTCTTT CASTLLEKNTEAFF
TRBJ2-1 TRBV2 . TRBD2 TGTGCCAGCAGTGAATTAGAGGTTCTAGCGGGCTTCTACAATGAGCAGTTCTTC CASSELEVLAGFYNEQFF
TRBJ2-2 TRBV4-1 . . TGCGCCAGCAGCGCTCCCTTTAAAGGCACCGGGGAGCTGTTTTTT CASSAPFKGTGELFF
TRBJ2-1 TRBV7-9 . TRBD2 TGTGCCAGCAGCCTGACTAGCGGGGGGGCGAGTGAGCAGTTCTTC CASSLTSGGASEQFF
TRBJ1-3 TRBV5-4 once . TGTGCCAGCAGCGCCGGTCTACAGGACTCTGGAAACACCATATATTTT CASSAGLQDSGNTIYF
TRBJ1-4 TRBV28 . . TGTGCCAGCAGCCCGGGGCGACCCATTAATGAAAAACTGTTTTTT CASSPGRPINEKLFF
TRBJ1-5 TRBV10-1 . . TGCGCCAGCAGTGAACAGGGAGATGGCAATCAGCCCCAGCATTTT CASSEQGDGNQPQHF
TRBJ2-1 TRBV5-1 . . TGCGCCAGCTCTATATCAGGGGAGCAGTTCTTC CASSISGEQFF
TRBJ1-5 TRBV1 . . TGCACCAGCAGCCAAATCCTCCGGGGCGAGGGCAATCAGCCCCAGCATTTT CTSSQILRGEGNQPQHF
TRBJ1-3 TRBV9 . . TGTGCCAGCAGCGTAGCGGGGGGGCAGGCTGGAAACACCATATATTTT CASSVAGGQAGNTIYF